This T cell receptor beta chain was identified in a study of tumor-infiltrating lymphocytes in primary liver carcinoma. Study-wide background: Ages ranged from 30 to 69, with HCC or mixed HCC-cholangiocarcinoma.

Germline lookup yields CDR1 GTSNPN and CDR2 SVGIG (reference sequence). CDR3 length: 12 residues. Study outcomes and limitations: Only about 7-24% of top clones were detected in each of the five tumor regions.

The source material, 20-30 mg of unsorted bulk tissue, was used to co-extract RNA and DNA. TCR beta cDNA was reverse-transcribed from around 0.55 ug of total RNA. The reaction used a constant-region primer and ProtoScript II reverse transcriptase. What produced the TCR beta libraries was three nested multiplex PCR rounds using slightly modified ARM-PCR. In the first two PCR rounds, TRBV1-TRBV30 forward primers were paired with a C-beta reverse primer, and each round lasted approximately 9 cycles. Each CDR3 protein is one row after TCRdb ran MiXCR on the multiplex PCR reads. The sample has some 30,000 distinct CDR3 sequences; around 78% are singletons. Of note for this clonotype: The antigen is unknown. A read error may produce the germline difference seen at one junction end.

The clonotype comes from a man aged 35-49 years with primary liver carcinoma and hepatitis B virus infection. The V and J genes are TRBV30 and TRBJ2-7, with D tentatively TRBD2 (6 bases). Sample: liver tumor tissue from sampling region 5. The subset was: tumor region T5, tumor centre. The CDR3 reads CAWGVWRGEHYF. The CDR3 DNA follows: TGTGCCTGGGGTGTATGGAGGGGCGAACACTACTTC.